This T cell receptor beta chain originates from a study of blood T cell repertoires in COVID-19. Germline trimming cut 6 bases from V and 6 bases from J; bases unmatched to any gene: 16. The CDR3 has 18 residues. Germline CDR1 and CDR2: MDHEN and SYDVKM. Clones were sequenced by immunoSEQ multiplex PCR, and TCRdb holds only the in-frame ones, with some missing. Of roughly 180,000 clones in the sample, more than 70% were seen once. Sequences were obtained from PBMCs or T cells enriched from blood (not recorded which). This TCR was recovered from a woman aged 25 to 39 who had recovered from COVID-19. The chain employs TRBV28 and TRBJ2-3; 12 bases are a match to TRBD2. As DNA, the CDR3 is TGTGCCAGCAGCTTCTCCCCCTCGACTAGCGGGAGTTCGGATACGCAGTATTTT. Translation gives CASSFSPSTSGSSDTQYF.